Below are 17 T cell receptor beta chains sequenced from a single sample in a study of blood T cell repertoires in COVID-19. Libraries were prepared by immunoSEQ multiplex PCR; TCRdb keeps only in-frame clonotypes and omits some of them. The sample consists of around 100,000 clones, under 80% of them appearing once. Sequencing was performed on peripheral blood. These receptors were collected from a man aged 65 to 85 with active or convalescent COVID-19.

This clone appeared a single time. The chain carries TRBV4-2 and TRBJ2-2; TRBD2 agrees at 9 bases. Germline assignment: CDR1 LGHNA and CDR2 YNFKEQ. V trimming: 0 bases; J trimming: 0 bases; junction bases outside the gene matches: 5. The CDR3 covers 18 residues. Written as DNA, the CDR3 is TGTGCCAGCAGCCAAGATAACCTAGCGGGGACGAACACCGGGGAGCTGTTTTTT. Protein sequence: CASSQDNLAGTNTGELFF.

CDR3 in DNA: TGCGCCAGCAGACTAGTCCACCAAGAGACCCAGTACTTC. This sequence encodes CASRLVHQETQYF. V usage is TRBV5-1 and J usage is TRBJ2-5, with a possible D match to TRBD2 (5 bases). This CDR3 contains 13 residues. Germline V gives CDR1 SGHRS, CDR2 YFSETQ. V shed 5 bases and J shed 0 bases, with 8 bases lying between them.

CDR3 sequence (DNA): TGTGCCAGTAGTATAGCAGCGGGGAATCCTTATGAGCAGTTCTTC. Its protein is CASSIAAGNPYEQFF. The genes are TRBV19 and TRBJ2-1; 7 bases match TRBD2. The V gene end was trimmed by 1 base and the J gene end by 8 bases; junction bases not matched to a gene: 8. The V gene's germline CDR1 is LNHDA and CDR2 SQIVND (reference sequence). The CDR3 runs 15 residues.

J is TRBJ1-3 and V is TRBV7-6; TRBD1 aligns across 8 bases. The junction had 15 bases not matched to a gene; V was cut back by 2 bases and J by 0 bases. CDR3 size: 20 residues. Germline V CDR1 and CDR2: SGHVS, FNYEAQ. DNA for the CDR3: TGTGCCAGCAGCTTAAGCGGTCTCGGCAGGACAGGGTCCTCTGGAAACACCATATATTTT. Translated, it gives CASSLSGLGRTGSSGNTIYF.

CDR3 protein: CASSLTRPNEQFF. CDR3 DNA: TGTGCCAGCAGCTTAACGAGGCCGAATGAGCAGTTCTTC. This chain connects TRBV7-3 to TRBJ2-1; D remains ambiguous. The V and J ends lost 0 bases and 7 bases respectively, with 7 bases between them. The germline V gene encodes CDR1 SGHTA and CDR2 FQGTGA. This CDR3 has 13 amino acids.

The gene calls are TRBV15 and TRBJ2-1; D is possibly TRBD2 (5 bases). The CDR3 spans 14 residues. The germline V and J ends were trimmed by 3 bases and 9 bases, with 15 bases remaining between them. Per the germline V gene, CDR1 is LNHNV and CDR2 is YYDKDF (reference sequence). CDR3: CATSSVSVGSEQFF. The CDR3 DNA is TGTGCCACCAGCAGTGTTAGCGTGGGGAGTGAGCAGTTCTTC.

There are a few counts of this clone. This chain links TRBV18 with TRBJ1-4; D not resolved. V lost 3 bases to trimming and J lost 0 bases, with 5 bases between them. The CDR3 totals 14 residues. Per germline, CDR1 KGHSH and CDR2 LQKENI. The CDR3 DNA is TGTGCCAGCTCACCGAGCGCAACTAATGAAAAACTGTTTTTT. Translated: CASSPSATNEKLFF.

CDR3 DNA sequence: TGTGCCACCAGTGATTTGGGAGGTCCCACAGATACGCAGTATTTT. As protein: CATSDLGGPTDTQYF. The chain is built from TRBV24-1 and TRBJ2-3; maybe TRBD2 (5 bases). Trimming stripped 0 bases from V and 2 bases from J, with 8 bases between. Germline CDR1 and CDR2: KGHDR and SFDVKD. The CDR3 is 15 amino acids.

This chain links TRBV6-5 with TRBJ1-1, with D hard to call. Trimming left V 6 bases short and J 1 base short, with 12 bases between. Germline V gene data show CDR1 as MNHEY and CDR2 as SVGAGI. The CDR3 covers 14 residues. This CDR3 reads CASRQAPENTEAFF. Written as DNA, the CDR3 is TGTGCCAGCAGGCAGGCCCCTGAGAACACTGAAGCTTTCTTT.

The chain recombines TRBV27 with TRBJ2-2; 8 nucleotides align to TRBD1. CDR3 length equals 14 residues. Per germline, CDR1 MNHEY and CDR2 SMNVEV (reference sequence). The V and J ends lost 6 bases and 1 base, in that order; junction bases with no gene match: 1. DNA of the CDR3: TGTGCCAGCAGAGGGACAGGGAACACCGGGGAGCTGTTTTTT. This translates into CASRGTGNTGELFF.

This clone was counted a few times. This sequence joins TRBV2 and TRBJ2-7; weak D call: TRBD2 (6 bases). Germline values: CDR1 SNHLY, CDR2 FYNNEI. The V and J ends lost 7 bases and 7 bases respectively, with 17 bases between them. This CDR3 has 13 residues. This CDR3 reads CASIPEPGEEQYF. CDR3 bases: TGTGCCAGCATTCCCGAGCCGGGGGAGGAGCAGTACTTC.

The chain carries TRBV18 and TRBJ2-3, with D perhaps matching TRBD1 (5 bases). V lost 0 bases and J 1 base, leaving 11 bases between the germline ends. CDR3 size: 16 residues. Germline V gives CDR1 KGHSH, CDR2 LQKENI. The CDR3 here is CASSPPWGRGTDTQYF. In DNA, the CDR3 is TGTGCCAGCTCACCACCCTGGGGCAGGGGCACAGATACGCAGTATTTT.

The DNA for the CDR3 is TGTGCCAGCATCCGGACTTCTGGGGGGGAGCTGTTTTTT. Its translation: CASIRTSGGELFF. The chain uses TRBV11-1 and TRBJ2-2; D is possibly TRBD2 (5 bases). The V and J ends lost 7 bases and 8 bases respectively, with 14 bases between them. Germline assignment: CDR1 SGHAT and CDR2 FQDESV (reference sequence). The CDR3 contains 13 residues.

The J gene is TRBJ1-2, the V gene TRBV2, with D tentatively TRBD1 (6 bases). Germline values: CDR1 SNHLY, CDR2 FYNNEI. The V end lost 5 bases, the J end lost 3 bases, and 16 bases lay between the germline ends. The CDR3 contains 15 residues. The CDR3 coding sequence is TGTGCCAGCAGTAATAAACAGGGTTCCGACTATGGCTACACCTTC. Residues: CASSNKQGSDYGYTF.

This clone was detected a few times. The V gene is TRBV19, the J gene TRBJ1-5, with TRBD1 identical over 7 bases. Germline lookup yields CDR1 LNHDA and CDR2 SQIVND (reference sequence). This CDR3 is built from 16 residues. J gave up 0 bases and V 6 bases, and 8 bases lay outside the gene matches. CDR3 sequence: CASSLGTVNSNQPQHF. The CDR3 nucleotides read TGTGCCAGTAGCCTCGGGACAGTGAATAGCAATCAGCCCCAGCATTTT.

The V gene is TRBV4-2, the J gene TRBJ2-5; TRBD1 might be the D (6 bases). The V and J ends lost 4 bases and 2 bases respectively, with 8 bases between them. Germline assignment: CDR1 LGHNA and CDR2 YNFKEQ. This CDR3 contains 13 residues. This CDR3 reads CASSPDSQETQYF. The CDR3 DNA sequence: TGTGCCAGCAGCCCGGACAGTCAAGAGACCCAGTACTTC.

This chain connects TRBV5-6 to TRBJ2-7; tentative D call: TRBD1 (5 bases). Trimming stripped 1 base from V and 4 bases from J, with 15 bases between. Looked up from germline, CDR1 is SGHDT and CDR2 is YYEEEE. The CDR3 extends over 15 amino acids. The CDR3 sequence is CASSLRAGKAYEQYF. CDR3 in DNA: TGTGCCAGCAGCTTGAGGGCAGGGAAAGCTTACGAGCAGTACTTC.